This TCR beta chain was identified during a study of cytomegalovirus exposure and HLA in healthy donors (dated by TCRdb to about 2017). Background for the entire study: According to an earlier analysis of around 600 of the donors, 150 million to 200 million T cells yielded some 120 million unique TCR beta sequences and roughly 280 Gb of sequence data. To study patterns of TCR occurrence, a later analysis re-analyzed previously published TCR beta repertoires from 700 or so donors and added high-resolution HLA genotyping. A later genetic analysis took genome-wide SNP genotypes for about three fifths of the roughly 670 donors and used that subset as a discovery cohort. To decide whether each TCR beta V gene segment behaved as functional or pseudogenic, an earlier analysis of approximately 620 of the donors relied on high-throughput TCR beta sequencing. Among about 410 genotyped donors of the cohort, an average of about 240,000 unique TCR beta nucleotide sequences was sequenced per donor, of which roughly 17% were non-productive. High-throughput TCR immunosequencing, statistical association of individual TCRs with disease status, and machine learning were combined to predict cytomegalovirus infection status. Approximately 310 gigabases of sequencing data and tens of millions of unique TCR sequences were included in an early release covering roughly 600 HLA-typed donors. Four or five DR-DQ haplotypes were handled as single units for association and clustering, since linkage in the cohort was strong. Of the 300 to 500 genotyped donors, approximately 81% were placed in the genetic ancestry cluster associated with self-reported Caucasian donors. Using immunosequencing, the study profiled T cell repertoires from around 670 subjects and related those repertoires to cytomegalovirus serostatus. A separate validation cohort of roughly 120 different subjects was used in addition to the approximately 700-subject first cohort. Class I and class II HLA loci were covered by the typing at four-digit resolution. All discovery cohort repertoires had been generated on a single sequencing platform. Donor age, sex, ethnicity and CMV serostatus were compiled together with the repertoire data. The study was designed to test whether signatures of past pathogen exposure could be identified by cataloging public T cell receptors. The number of donors typed differed by locus, with 629-630 for A, B, C, DRB1 and DQB1, around 560 for DQA1, some 570 for DPA1, and some 440 for DPB1. The later analysis used no new phenotypic data to find candidate immune exposures, relying instead on TCR beta sequences and their occurrence across donors. What the research found in general, with its limitations: It was suggested by the authors that the approach could potentially be generalized to other disease states and immunological phenotypes. While some public TCRs were present in many individuals, most TCR sequences turned up only very rarely across donors. In a later analysis, TCR association rates were found to vary across HLA loci, with the most associated TCRs seen for DRB1 alleles and the fewest for HLA-C alleles. In vitro tests confirmed that three of the cytomegalovirus-associated TCR beta chains recognize cytomegalovirus antigens. The cohort was sequenced for TCR beta chains only, and without alpha or paired-chain data the features that could be detected were limited. Because counts were too low, roughly 16 rarely observed V segments, including chromosome 9 orphons, were left out of the earlier analysis of 500 to 750 of the donors. The classifier was reported to diagnose cytomegalovirus status with high specificity and sensitivity in both the original cohort and the validation cohort. Broadly in line with IMGT annotations, most TCR beta V segments showed up in productive rearrangements about 90% or about 30% of the time in an earlier analysis of 587 of the donors. Compared with the roughly 670-donor mean, donors in an Asian-associated ancestry cluster had fewer N-insertions in productive TCRs, according to a later genetic analysis. A later analysis found that most CMV-associated TCR beta chains appeared HLA-restricted, with HLA associations seemingly driven largely by CMV exposure. HLA typing was unavailable for some donors at each locus, so association tests used only the typed subset. Some IMGT-functional V segments, including TRBV6-2 and TRBV6-3, could not be told apart with the 87-base-pair reads, so those segments were excluded. The study listed 150 to 200 TCR beta chains as associated with cytomegalovirus. A cluster of highly shared sequence variants was judged likely to represent a technical artifact of the sequencing pipeline. For the cohort, immune exposure information was limited to CMV serostatus. A further reported finding was that TCR beta sequences accurately predicted the HLA-A and HLA-B alleles for most subjects in the first cohort. Compared with equally common non-associated chains, HLA-associated TCR beta chains in a later analysis were more clonally expanded and had lower generation probabilities. Correlated functional status among segregating V segments might be attributable to linkage disequilibrium, but an unknown experimental factor could not be ruled out. Several of the top co-occurrence clusters appeared to be linked to parvovirus B19, influenza, CMV and Epstein-Barr virus, according to a later analysis. Presence/absence analyses assumed roughly uniform sequencing depth across donors, an assumption that may not hold. A later genetic analysis associated a missense DCLRE1C variant with V-gene and J-gene trimming of TCR beta chains, and an independent cohort replicated the association. Assigning TCR associations to individual alleles was difficult when HLA alleles, especially DR and DQ, strongly co-occurred. In a later analysis, 15,000 to 20,000 TCR beta sequences were associated with specific HLA alleles at a false discovery rate of 0.05.

The cohort comprised some 680 healthy bone marrow donors. At the time of sampling, all cohort members were nominally healthy, though unrecorded immune exposures were likely present. The donor tested CMV seronegative, placing the donor among the roughly 350 seronegative members of the cohort. A peripheral blood sample was provided by each donor, and peripheral blood mononuclear cells were used for TCR beta sequencing. Genomic DNA extraction from the blood cell samples was performed with the Qiagen DNeasy Blood Extraction Kit. The method was the immunoSEQ multiplex PCR assay. For the multiplex PCR, a mixture combining 60 forward primers for TCR Vbeta segments and 13 reverse primers for TCR Jbeta segments was used. The CDR3 region of rearranged TCR beta genes was amplified from genomic DNA with a multiplex PCR assay. On the Illumina HiSeq System, the amplified TCR beta libraries were sequenced as 87-base-pair reads. In the authors' own workflow: A later analysis counted tens of millions of unique TCR beta chains across the 650 to 800 repertoires, and 10 million to 12 million of these chains were shared by at least two donors. To remove PCR and sequencing errors, raw reads were error-corrected and collapsed into unique sequences using a nearest-neighbor algorithm that merged closely related sequences. V, D and J gene segments were assigned by aligning CDR3 sequences to IMGT reference sequences. For a sequence to be retained, at least a six-nucleotide match to both a V gene segment and a J gene segment was required. Rearrangements were classified as productive when the CDR3 lacked stop codons and remained in frame with V and J, and all other rearrangements were classified as non-productive. Following IMGT convention, CDR3 was defined as the stretch from the second conserved V-encoded cysteine up to the conserved J-encoded phenylalanine. The earlier analysis of about 590 of the donors excluded sequences that lacked an unambiguous match to a single V gene segment. In an earlier analysis of 450 to 750 of the donors, a V segment was called functional when productive rearrangements were above 56.7%, and segregating when the standard deviation between donors exceeded 5%. A statistical classification framework was developed to diagnose cytomegalovirus status using the catalog of TCR beta chain sequences. In a later analysis, TCR nucleotide sequences were compared against IMGT/GENE-DB human TR gene sequences so that V and J genes could be assigned. The TCRdist pipeline was used in a later analysis to assign CDR3 sequences and most-parsimonious VDJ recombination scenarios. In a later analysis, each TCR beta chain was defined by its CDR3 amino acid sequence together with its V-gene family, and reads lacking a unique V-gene family were excluded. In a later analysis, around 650 highly shared, low-generation-probability nucleotide sequences were removed to address suspected cross-contamination and a sequencing artifact. For each public chain, a later analysis derived a clonal expansion index from normalized ranks of inferred template counts within each repertoire. Generation probabilities in a later analysis came from a VDJ recombination model fitted to out-of-frame rearrangements, and those results were checked against IGoR. Hypergeometric tests were used in a later analysis to score TCR-TCR, TCR-HLA and TCR-CMV co-occurrence, with a repertoire-size bias correction applied to the TCR pairs. To estimate false discovery rates, a later analysis permuted the HLA or CMV assignments 20 times. In a later analysis, co-occurring TCRs were grouped using DBSCAN, and TCRdist sequence similarity was added for clustering within HLA-allele-positive subsets. For co-occurrence clustering, repertoires with fewer than 30,000 or more than 120,000 public chains were excluded, along with 5 or 6 repertoires with anomalous nucleotide sharing. TCRdb mirrors the immuneACCESS table, restricted to in-frame sequences. Some clones are absent from its copies; in checked studies, under half trace to an unresolved V gene, and the reason for the others is unknown. V and J calls and clone size are copied from that table; D and trimming were computed from the DNA. This sample has about 120,000 clones in its table, and 9.5% of those were observed once. Less than 4% of the sample is taken by the ten largest.

V is clipped by 1 base and J by 4 bases, and the sequence between their germline boundaries is 14 bases long. Inclusive of the bounding cysteine and phenylalanine, the CDR3 is 15 residues long. Just the 45-base CDR3 DNA is kept, in frame starting at base 1. From the germline V gene, CDR1 is LGHNA and CDR2 is YSLEER. This clone has a handful of counts. It lacks a known antigen. No qualities accompany the bases; no much larger clone lies one base away. The TCR originated in a man aged 30-40 years in good health and CMV-seronegative. The sample comprised PBMCs. Rearrangement joined TRBV4-3 to TRBJ2-7; D gene: possibly TRBD2, on 5 matching bases. The CDR3 protein is CASSQGHLEDYEQYF. The DNA sequence follows: TGCGCCAGCAGCCAAGGACATTTGGAGGATTACGAGCAGTACTTC.